This record concerns one T cell receptor (beta chain) sequence. This CDR3 is 12 amino acids long. Per the germline V gene, CDR1 is SEHNR and CDR2 is FQNEAQ (reference sequence). The data stem from a study of monozygotic twins with inflammatory bowel disease. Eight separate reactions per sample served to make cDNA. TCRdb reprocessed the 5' RACE reads and reports one entry per CDR3 protein, with no DNA. The ten most abundant clones cover roughly 2% of a sample with roughly 330,000 distinct CDR3 sequences. Collection yielded roughly 2.6 ml of blood per donor. The sample consisted of blood. The V call is TRBV7-9, the J call TRBJ2-1. This TCR was sampled from a human donor with ulcerative colitis or Crohn's disease, or a healthy co-twin of an affected twin (not recorded which). CDR3 sequence reads: CASSSEYNEQFF.